These 2 T cell receptor beta chains were sequenced from one sample in a study of siplizumab effects on memory and regulatory T cells. Profiled with immunoSEQ multiplex PCR; TCRdb holds only in-frame clones, not every one. The sample has tens of thousands of clones, around 97% seen once; the top ten hold around 0.99%. Sequenced material: naive CD8+ T cells sorted from blood. The receptors were sampled from a human donor in good health.

This chain connects TRBV21-1 to TRBJ2-4; the table calls TRBD1, which could not be checked here. TRBV21-1 is annotated as a pseudogene. This CDR3 is built from 16 residues. The CDR3, as DNA: TGTGCCAGCAGCAAAAGAGCCCAGGGCGTGAGAAACATTCAGTACTTC. Translation gives CASSKRAQGVRNIQYF.

The rearrangement joins TRBV21-1 to TRBJ2-1; whether TRBD1, the table's D call, matches the DNA was not checked. TRBV21-1 is assigned pseudogene status. CDR3 length: 16 amino acids. CDR3 region: CASSKALYRGIGEQFF. The DNA of the CDR3 is TGTGCCAGCAGCAAAGCGCTTTACAGGGGGATCGGGGAGCAGTTCTTC.